The 21 T cell receptor beta chains given below trace back to one sample, sequenced in a study of T cell responses to AZD1222 COVID-19 vaccine. Sequencing was performed with immunoSEQ multiplex PCR; in TCRdb, only in-frame clones are kept and a portion is missing. Of some 110,000 clones listed, roughly 90% are singletons. The sample in question was peripheral blood, obtained 28 days after the second AZD1222 dose. The receptors stem from an adult who received the AZD1222 COVID-19 vaccine.

This clone was seen once. This chain links TRBV7-2 with TRBJ1-1; D call uncertain. CDR3 length: 14 amino acids. Trimming stripped 5 bases from V and 1 base from J, with 11 bases between. Germline lookup yields CDR1 SGHTA and CDR2 FQGNSA. The CDR3 loop reads CASSGPTANTEAFF. CDR3 nucleotides: TGTGCCAGCAGCGGACCTACAGCGAACACTGAAGCTTTCTTT.

The chain carries TRBV18 and TRBJ1-3; 7 positions match TRBD1. The CDR3 covers 16 residues. The V gene end was trimmed by 1 base and the J gene end by 4 bases; junction bases not matched to a gene: 7. From germline, CDR1 is KGHSH and CDR2 LQKENI. CDR3 protein: CASSPRTTGEGNTIYF. The CDR3, as DNA: TGTGCCAGCTCACCACGGACTACAGGGGAGGGAAACACCATATATTTT.

The chain combines TRBV15 with TRBJ2-3; D is possibly TRBD1 (6 bases). Looked up from germline, CDR1 is LNHNV and CDR2 is YYDKDF (reference sequence). The CDR3 has 14 residues. V was cut by 8 bases and J by 6 bases, with 18 bases left in between. The CDR3 loop is CATGRTANLDTQYF. Written as DNA, the CDR3 is TGTGCCACCGGCCGGACAGCCAACTTGGATACGCAGTATTTT. Using reference TRBV15 and TRBJ2-3 for the parts outside the CDR3, the full variable domain is DAMVIQNPRYQVTQFGKPVTLSCSQTLNHNVMYWYQQKSSQAPKLLFHYYDKDFNNEADTPDNFQSRRPNTSFCFLDIRSPGLGDTAMYLCATGRTANLDTQYFGPGTRLTVL.

CDR3 loop: CASSDQGTDTQYF. CDR3 DNA: TGTGCCAGCAGTGACCAGGGCACAGATACGCAGTATTTT. The chain combines TRBV2 with TRBJ2-3; D is unresolved. Trimming cost V 3 bases and J 1 base, with 5 bases left between them. Germline V lookup: CDR1 SNHLY, CDR2 FYNNEI. This CDR3 has 13 amino acids. Together with reference TRBV2 and TRBJ2-3, the CDR3 gives the full variable domain: EPEVTQTPSHQVTQMGQEVILRCVPISNHLYFYWYRQILGQKVEFLVSFYNNEISEKSEIFDDQFSVERPDGSNFTLKIRSTKLEDSAMYFCASSDQGTDTQYFGPGTRLTVL.

V and J are TRBV19 and TRBJ2-5; 10 bases are a match to TRBD2. V shed 5 bases, J shed 5 bases, and the junction held 8 bases outside the gene matches. Germline CDR1 is LNHDA and CDR2 is SQIVND (reference sequence). This CDR3 spans 15 amino acids. The CDR3 region is CASSRKLAGSETQYF. In DNA form, the CDR3 reads TGTGCCAGTAGTCGGAAACTAGCGGGGAGTGAGACCCAGTACTTC.

This clone was counted a single time. Written as DNA, the CDR3 is TGTGCCAGCAGCTTAGAGGCGAATCCCGATACGCAGTATTTT. Translated, it gives CASSLEANPDTQYF. J is TRBJ2-3 and V is TRBV13, with unresolved D. This CDR3 spans 14 amino acids. Trimming cost V 1 base and J 6 bases, with 11 bases left between them. Per germline, CDR1 PRHDT and CDR2 FYEKMQ (reference sequence). The whole variable domain, filled in from reference TRBV13 and TRBJ2-3, reads AAGVIQSPRHLIKEKRETATLKCYPIPRHDTVYWYQQGPGQDPQFLISFYEKMQSDKGSIPDRFSAQQFSDYHSELNMSSLELGDSALYFCASSLEANPDTQYFGPGTRLTVL.

The chain links TRBV5-4 to TRBJ2-7, with D unclear. V shed 0 bases and J shed 0 bases, with 10 bases lying between them. This CDR3 is built from 15 residues. The germline V gene encodes CDR1 SGHNT and CDR2 YYREEE (reference sequence). CDR3 residues: CASSLAATLSYEQYF. In DNA, the CDR3 is TGTGCCAGCAGCTTGGCAGCTACGCTCTCCTACGAGCAGTACTTC.

This chain joins TRBV2 and TRBJ1-3; D ambiguous. Germline CDR1 reads SNHLY; CDR2 reads FYNNEI. The CDR3 is made up of 13 amino acids. V gave up 8 bases and J gave up 0 bases, with 8 bases separating them. CDR3 bases: TGTGCCAGCCAGGAAGACTCTGGAAACACCATATATTTT. This sequence encodes CASQEDSGNTIYF.

J is TRBJ2-7 and V is TRBV27, with D tentatively TRBD1 or TRBD2 (7 bases each). The CDR3 totals 14 residues. Trimming stripped 0 bases from V and 8 bases from J, with 14 bases between. Germline V gene sequence: CDR1 MNHEY, CDR2 SMNVEV (reference sequence). This CDR3 is CASSLSGGGGKQYF. Written as DNA, the CDR3 is TGTGCCAGCAGTTTATCAGGGGGCGGGGGTAAGCAGTACTTC.

This rearrangement joins TRBV11-2 to TRBJ2-7; D perhaps matches TRBD2 (5 bases). The CDR3 has 11 amino acids. The V and J ends lost 1 base and 7 bases respectively, with 5 bases between them. From germline, CDR1 is SGHAT and CDR2 FQNNGV. As DNA, the CDR3 is TGTGCCAGCAGCTTAGGACTAGAGCAGTACTTC. As protein: CASSLGLEQYF.

The chain uses TRBV15 and TRBJ1-6, with 8 bases fitting TRBD1. Germline trimming cut 4 bases from V and 8 bases from J; bases unmatched to any gene: 7. The CDR3 consists of 15 residues. Germline lookup yields CDR1 LNHNV and CDR2 YYDKDF (reference sequence). The CDR3 DNA is TGTGCCACCAGCATTGGGACAGGTTTGGATTCACCCCTCCACTTT. This translates into CATSIGTGLDSPLHF.

The chain employs TRBV12-3 or TRBV12-4 and TRBJ1-2; D remains unclear. Trimming cost V 4 bases and J 10 bases, with 13 bases left between them. This CDR3 region has 12 residues. CDR3: CASSYGLSDYTF. DNA of the CDR3: TGTGCCAGCAGTTACGGCCTGTCCGACTACACCTTC.

About this clone itself: Other DNA sequences in this sample translate to the same CDR3. The rearrangement uses TRBV5-1 and TRBJ2-1; D not certain. CDR3 size: 11 residues. The V end lost 2 bases, the J end lost 9 bases, and 6 bases lay between the germline ends. In germline, CDR1 is SGHRS, CDR2 YFSETQ. CDR3 sequence: CASSLVAEQFF. The CDR3 nucleotides are TGCGCCAGCAGCTTAGTGGCTGAGCAGTTCTTC.

The V and J genes are TRBV30 and TRBJ1-2, with D possibly TRBD1 on 5 matching bases. Trimming took off 1 base at V and 7 bases at J, with 10 bases between the two ends. The CDR3 has 12 residues. The germline gives CDR1 GTSNPN, CDR2 SVGIG (reference sequence). The CDR3 sequence: CAWSGGEGGYTF. As DNA, the CDR3 is TGTGCCTGGAGTGGAGGGGAAGGTGGCTACACCTTC.

CDR3 sequence reads: CASRRTSAQETQYF. The CDR3 DNA follows: TGCGCCAGCAGACGGACTAGCGCTCAAGAGACCCAGTACTTC. The chain carries TRBV5-1 and TRBJ2-5; 9 nucleotides match TRBD2. V shed 5 bases, J shed 2 bases, and the junction held 4 bases outside the gene matches. Germline CDR1 is SGHRS and CDR2 is YFSETQ. The CDR3 consists of 14 residues.

This rearrangement joins TRBV15 to TRBJ2-3; D is uncertain. Germline V CDR1 and CDR2: LNHNV, YYDKDF (reference sequence). Trimming removed 0 bases at V and 2 bases at J, with 3 bases between. CDR3 length: 13 residues. CDR3 sequence (DNA): TGTGCCACCAGCAGAGATCTCACAGATACGCAGTATTTT. It yields the protein CATSRDLTDTQYF.

The chain couples TRBV10-2 to TRBJ1-4, with TRBD1 matching over 7 bases. The CDR3 length is 13 residues. Looked up from germline, CDR1 is WSHSY and CDR2 is SAAADI. V shed 8 bases, J shed 5 bases, and the junction held 5 bases outside the gene matches. The CDR3 nucleotides are TGCGCCAGCCGGCAGGGGGGCAATGAAAAACTGTTTTTT. Translating it yields CASRQGGNEKLFF.

J is TRBJ2-1 and V is TRBV20-1, with D unclear. This CDR3 spans 15 amino acids. CDR1 DFQATT and CDR2 SNEGSKA come from the germline V gene (reference sequence). V was trimmed by 3 bases and J by 0 bases, leaving 12 bases between them. Written as DNA, the CDR3 is TGCAGTGCTAGTGTAGGGCCGAGCTCCTACAATGAGCAGTTCTTC. Translating gives CSASVGPSSYNEQFF.

The chain uses TRBV28 and TRBJ1-1, with TRBD1 matching over 8 bases. This CDR3 is built from 14 residues. Germline V gives CDR1 MDHEN, CDR2 SYDVKM. The V gene end was trimmed by 6 bases and the J gene end by 6 bases; junction bases not matched to a gene: 9. The CDR3 region is CASSPRTGSPEAFF. The CDR3 DNA follows: TGTGCCAGCAGCCCGAGGACAGGGAGCCCTGAAGCTTTCTTT.

This clone was observed once. V is TRBV9 and J is TRBJ1-2; D is unresolved. Germline-derived CDR1 and CDR2 are SGDLS and YYNGEE. With 0 bases removed from V and 3 bases from J, the gap between germline ends came to 12 bases. CDR3 size: 15 residues. In DNA form, the CDR3 reads TGTGCCAGCAGCGTAGCGCCAGCTGGGGACTATGGCTACACCTTC. This translates into CASSVAPAGDYGYTF.

The genes are TRBV11-2 and TRBJ2-1, with 8 bases matching TRBD1. The germline V gene has CDR1 SGHAT and CDR2 FQNNGV. This CDR3 spans 12 amino acids. V lost 5 bases, J lost 10 bases, and 4 bases stayed unmatched. CDR3 in DNA: TGTGCCAGCAGCCCTGACAGGGGAGAGCAGTTCTTC. Translation: CASSPDRGEQFF.